This TCR beta chain stems from a study of cytomegalovirus exposure and HLA in healthy donors. Overall study: Among the approximately 400 genotyped donors, approximately 80% were placed in the Caucasian-associated ancestry cluster.

PCR employed 60 Vbeta and 13 Jbeta primers. Sequencing was performed with immunoSEQ multiplex PCR; in TCRdb, only in-frame clones are kept and a portion is missing. There are over 90,000 clones in the sample; roughly three quarters occur only once, and roughly 20% lies in the top ten. General study findings and limits: The likely explanation for a cluster of highly shared sequence variants was sequencing artifact. Association of 17,000 or so TCR beta sequences with HLA alleles was found at 0.05 false discovery rate in a later analysis. Researchers reported in a later analysis that a missense DCLRE1C variant was tied to TCR beta V- and J-gene trimming.

CDR3 length equals 15 residues. V lost 4 bases to trimming and J lost 4 bases, with 16 bases between them. Germline V lookup: CDR1 MNHEY, CDR2 SVGAGI. In regard to this clone: Its target is not known.

Sequenced sample: PBMCs. The receptor was isolated from a woman aged 60-75 years in good health and CMV-seropositive. The chain carries TRBV6-5 and TRBJ2-5; no clear D. The DNA of the CDR3 is TGTGCCAGCAGTTCCCGACTCTCGGGTAGAGAGACCCAGTACTTC. This gives the protein CASSSRLSGRETQYF.